The 9 T cell receptor beta chains reported below all come from one sample, sequenced in a study of control samples from healthy donors and cancer patients (dated by TCRdb to the early 2020s). The library came from the immunoSEQ multiplex PCR assay. As stored in TCRdb, this immuneACCESS dataset retains in-frame rearrangements with V and J assigned. A fraction of the clones does not appear; measured against another copy, unresolved V genes explain less than half of the discrepancy, and the remainder lacks a known reason. In this sample the table shows about 98,000 clones, over 60% of which occur a single time. The top ten clones comprise under 12% of the sample. The specimen sequenced was blood. The receptor set was obtained from a woman aged 30 to 39 in good health.

The chain carries TRBV30 and TRBJ2-2, with D perhaps TRBD1 (6 bases). CDR1 and CDR2 from the germline V gene are GTSNPN and SVGIG (reference sequence). Trimming left V 2 bases short and J 5 bases short, with 9 bases between. This CDR3 has 13 amino acids. CDR3 bases: TGTGCCTGGAGTCTGCAGGGGACCGGGGAGCTGTTTTTT. It yields the protein CAWSLQGTGELFF. Complete variable domain (other parts from reference TRBV30 and TRBJ2-2): SQTIHQWPATLVQPVGSPLSLECTVEGTSNPNLYWYRQAAGRGLQLLFYSVGIGQISSEVPQNLSASRPQDRQFILSSKKLLLSDSGFYLCAWSLQGTGELFFGEGSRLTVL.

The rearrangement links TRBV9 to TRBJ1-2, with TRBD1 matching over 9 bases. The V gene's germline CDR1 is SGDLS and CDR2 YYNGEE. The CDR3 totals 15 residues. Losses at the gene ends were 3 bases for V and 2 bases for J; bases not matched to a gene: 5. The CDR3 is CASSGWTGENYGYTF. In nucleotides, the CDR3 is TGTGCCAGCAGCGGGTGGACAGGGGAAAACTATGGCTACACCTTC.

The V and J genes are TRBV11-2 and TRBJ2-7, with D possibly TRBD1 on 5 matching bases. V was trimmed by 8 bases and J by 0 bases, leaving 14 bases between them. Germline CDR1 and CDR2: SGHAT and FQNNGV. CDR3 length: 14 amino acids. The CDR3 DNA reads as TGTGCCAGCGACCACCGTGACAGCTCCTACGAGCAGTACTTC. Protein: CASDHRDSSYEQYF.

This clone has a count of ten or more. The V call is TRBV4-3, the J call TRBJ1-4, with TRBD1 as a possible D gene (5 bases). CDR1 and CDR2 from the germline V gene are LGHNA and YSLEER. The V end was cut by 0 bases, the J end by 4 bases, with 12 bases between. This CDR3 is 16 amino acids long. In DNA, the CDR3 is TGCGCCAGCAGCCAAGAAATTGCAGGGCATAATGAAAAACTGTTTTTT. It encodes CASSQEIAGHNEKLFF.

The chain couples TRBV9 to TRBJ1-2; no clear D gene. Germline CDR1 reads SGDLS; CDR2 reads YYNGEE. The V gene lost 4 bases and the J gene lost 8 bases, with 12 bases spanning the gap. The CDR3 consists of 12 residues. Here the CDR3 DNA reads TGTGCCAGCAGCCCACCGTTTGTCGGCTACACCTTC. Amino acid sequence: CASSPPFVGYTF.

V usage is TRBV7-9 and J usage is TRBJ2-2; D remains unclear. The V end lost 1 base, the J end lost 0 bases, and 9 bases lay between the germline ends. The germline CDR1 and CDR2 sequences are SEHNR and FQNEAQ (reference sequence). This CDR3 contains 16 residues. CDR3 residues: CASSLVIGTNTGELFF. CDR3 coding DNA: TGTGCCAGCAGCTTAGTGATTGGGACGAACACCGGGGAGCTGTTTTTT. Based on the CDR3 plus reference TRBV7-9 and TRBJ2-2, the full variable domain is DTGVSQNPRHKITKRGQNVTFRCDPISEHNRLYWYRQTLGQGPEFLTYFQNEAQLEKSRLLSDRFSAERPKGSFSTLEIQRTEQGDSAMYLCASSLVIGTNTGELFFGEGSRLTVL.

The chain is built from TRBV10-3 and TRBJ1-2; D may be TRBD1 (5 bases). V lost 0 bases to trimming and J lost 4 bases, with 12 bases between them. CDR1 and CDR2 from the germline V gene are ENHRY and SYGVKD. The CDR3 is 15 amino acids. The CDR3 region has the DNA TGTGCCATCAGTGAGTCGATCGGGACGGCCTATGGCTACACCTTC. It yields the protein CAISESIGTAYGYTF.

The rearrangement uses TRBV7-6 and TRBJ2-7; D remains unclear. V was shortened by 5 bases and J by 4 bases, with 12 bases between the two germline ends. This CDR3 comprises 13 residues. CDR1 is SGHVS and CDR2 is FNYEAQ in the germline V gene. CDR3 amino acids: CASSISSAYEQYF. The CDR3 DNA is TGTGCCAGCAGCATTAGTTCCGCTTACGAGCAGTACTTC.

The chain employs TRBV14 and TRBJ1-3; 7 bases are shared with TRBD1. This CDR3 is 17 amino acids long. Trimming took 4 bases from V and 0 from J; bases not matched to a gene: 9. The germline V gene encodes CDR1 SGHDN and CDR2 FVKESK. The CDR3 nucleotides read TGTGCCAGCAGCCGTAAGACAGGGATCGACTCTGGAAACACCATATATTTT. It specifies CASSRKTGIDSGNTIYF.